The 10 T cell receptor beta chains listed next were all sequenced from one sample in a study of blood T cells in healthy people across ages. The use of a sample-barcoded 5' primer and a J-beta primer mix characterized a second PCR of roughly 6 to 11 cycles. TCRdb reprocessed the 5' RACE reads with MiXCR, giving one entry per CDR3 protein. The table includes about 1.5 million distinct CDR3 sequences, 42% detected once. Sequencing was performed on blood. The origin of the receptors is a woman under 30 in good health.

Regarding this clonotype: One junction end does not reproduce the germline sequence, and a read error may be involved. The genes are TRBV5-1 and TRBJ2-2; TRBD1 matches 8 bases. This CDR3 is 17 amino acids long. CDR1 SGHRS and CDR2 YFSETQ come from the germline V gene. The CDR3 is CASSLETGDPNTGVLFF. The CDR3, as DNA: TGCGCCAGCAGCTTGGAGACAGGGGACCCGAACACCGGGGTGCTGTTTTTT.

This rearrangement joins TRBV27 to TRBJ2-7, with 7 positions matching TRBD1. The CDR3 length is 16 residues. Germline values: CDR1 MNHEY, CDR2 SMNVEV (reference sequence). J was trimmed by 2 bases and V by 0 bases; bases with no gene match: 7. CDR3 region: CASSLSAGTATYEQYF. The CDR3 DNA follows: TGTGCCAGCAGTTTATCCGCTGGGACAGCCACCTACGAGCAGTACTTC.

The chain couples TRBV9 to TRBJ1-2, with a weak D call TRBD1 (5 bases). Per the germline V gene, CDR1 is SGDLS and CDR2 is YYNGEE. V was pared by 3 bases and J by 7 bases, with 13 bases between. The CDR3 consists of 13 residues. The CDR3 bases are TGTGCCAGCAGCGAGGACAACGTGGGTGGCTACACCTTC. Its protein product is CASSEDNVGGYTF.

To note about this clonotype: A much larger clone differs from this one at a single base, so this may be a read error. This sequence joins TRBV7-6 and TRBJ2-7, with TRBD2 as a possible D gene (5 bases). This CDR3 comprises 18 residues. Germline lookup yields CDR1 SGHVS and CDR2 FNYEAQ. V lost 2 bases and J 2 bases, leaving 22 bases between the germline ends. The CDR3 is CASSLPSSDLGVPYEQYF. For the CDR3, the DNA is TGTGCCAGCAGCTTACCGTCCAGTGACCTGGGAGTTCCCTACGAGCAGTACTTC.

This chain joins TRBV7-9 and TRBJ2-3; D is uncertain. The ends were cut back, 1 base at V and 8 bases at J, with 10 bases in the middle. Germline CDR1 SEHNR, CDR2 FQNEAQ (reference sequence). CDR3 length: 13 residues. The CDR3 nucleotides are TGTGCCAGCAGCTTAGTGACCTACGGTACGCAGTATTTT. It yields the protein CASSLVTYGTQYF.

The chain uses TRBV6-1 and TRBJ2-1; a weak D match, TRBD1 (5 bases). CDR1 is MNHNS and CDR2 is SASEGT in the germline V gene. This CDR3 contains 14 residues. Trimming took 2 bases from V and 6 from J, leaving 11 bases between them. The CDR3 region is CASSERSQGNEQFF. Here the CDR3 DNA reads TGTGCCAGCAGTGAAAGGTCGCAGGGCAATGAGCAGTTCTTC.

CDR3 in amino acids: CASSEARTGGQPQHF. CDR3 nucleotide sequence: TGTGCCAGCAGTGAAGCGCGGACAGGTGGTCAGCCCCAGCATTTT. This rearrangement joins TRBV2 to TRBJ1-5; 7 nucleotides align to TRBD1. The germline V gene encodes CDR1 SNHLY and CDR2 FYNNEI. With 0 bases clipped from V and 6 bases from J, the junction kept 5 bases outside the gene matches. This CDR3 comprises 15 residues.

To note about this clonotype: Sequence at one end of the junction differs from germline and may be a read error. The V gene is TRBV20-1, the J gene TRBJ2-3; 15 nucleotides align to TRBD2. Germline assignment: CDR1 DFQATT and CDR2 SNEGSKA (reference sequence). CDR3 size: 21 residues. In nucleotides, the CDR3 is TGCAGTGCTAGAGACCCCCTGGGACTAGCGGGGGGAGCGGGCCCCACAGATACGCGGTATTTT. It translates to CSARDPLGLAGGAGPTDTRYF.

This chain links TRBV5-1 with TRBJ2-1; 7 bases are a match to TRBD1. The J call is in doubt because the DNA end fits TRBJ2-7 better. The germline gives CDR1 SGHRS, CDR2 YFSETQ. The CDR3 has 17 amino acids. CDR3: CASSLDYARDRYYEQYF. For the CDR3, the DNA is TGCGCCAGCAGCTTGGACTACGCTAGGGACAGATACTACGAGCAGTACTTC.

V is TRBV5-1 and J is TRBJ2-3; 11 nucleotides align to TRBD2. The length of the CDR3 is 17 residues. Germline values: CDR1 SGHRS, CDR2 YFSETQ. V lost 4 bases to trimming and J lost 4 bases; unmatched junction nucleotides: 11. The CDR3 DNA reads as TGCGCCAGCAGCCGGCCTGCTAGCGGGGGGCGAGCAGATACGCAGTATTTT. Amino acid sequence: CASSRPASGGRADTQYF. Together with reference TRBV5-1 and TRBJ2-3, the CDR3 gives the full variable domain: KAGVTQTPRYLIKTRGQQVTLSCSPISGHRSVSWYQQTPGQGLQFLFEYFSETQRNKGNFPGRFSGRQFSNSRSEMNVSTLELGDSALYLCASSRPASGGRADTQYFGPGTRLTVL.